This TCR beta chain was documented in a study of CD8 T cells in Susac syndrome. Study-level findings and limits: Where Susac syndrome CD4+ T cell repertoires were concerned, no clonal expansion was evident.

V lost 4 bases and J lost 3, with 6 bases in between. The CDR3 contains 12 residues. CDR1 and CDR2 from the germline V gene are SGHTA and FQGNSA. Random hexamers served to reverse transcribe roughly 0.5 to 1 ug RNA. From the immunoSEQ multiplex PCR reads, TCRdb called clonotypes with MiXCR, one entry per CDR3 protein. Of around 180,000 distinct CDR3 sequences in the sample, approximately 94% were seen once. Comments on this clonotype: What it recognizes is unknown.

Sequencing targeted TCR beta in T cells from blood (CD8+ and CD4+). Negative magnetic isolation gave CD8+ and CD4+ cells; FACS enriched CD8+ TEMRA. The origin of this receptor is a human donor with Susac syndrome. V usage is TRBV7-2 and J usage is TRBJ1-2; possibly TRBD1 for D (5 bases). Material: CD4+ T cells from PBMCs. The CDR3 region is CASSSGDYGYTF. DNA for the CDR3: TGTGCCAGCAGCTCGGGGGACTATGGCTACACCTTC. Looking up the rest from reference TRBV7-2 and TRBJ1-2 gives the full variable domain: GAGVSQSPSNKVTEKGKDVELRCDPISGHTALYWYRQSLGQGLEFLIYFQGNSAPDKSGLPSDRFSAERTGGSVSTLTIQRTQQEDSAVYLCASSSGDYGYTFGSGTRLTVV.